A selection of T cell receptor beta chains follows, all from one sample in a study of blood T cell repertoires in COVID-19. Profiling relied on immunoSEQ multiplex PCR, and the TCRdb table lists in-frame clones only, not all of them. The table has about 200,000 clones, more than 70% seen once. Sequenced input: peripheral blood. Receptors were obtained from a woman aged 45-65 years with acute or convalescent COVID-19. The CDR3 runs from the conserved cysteine through the conserved F or W. The D gene is left open where the match is weak. Size is omitted from some rows. Given values are once, few, many or a class for expanded clones.

-,-,TRBJ1-3,TRBV19,CASSLPGNTIYF,TGTGCCAGTAGTCTACCTGGAAACACCATATATTTT
few,TRBD2,TRBJ2-2,TRBV6-5,CASSWTSFGELFF,TGTGCCAGCAGCTGGACTAGTTTCGGGGAGCTGTTTTTT
-,-,TRBJ2-6,TRBV27,CASSSNRGLSGANVLTF,TGTGCCAGCAGTTCGAACAGGGGACTCTCTGGGGCCAACGTCCTGACTTTC
-,TRBD2,TRBJ2-5,TRBV28,CASSFGTSVETQYF,TGTGCCAGCAGTTTTGGGACTAGCGTGGAGACCCAGTACTTC
-,-,TRBJ1-4,TRBV7-2,CASSLQGEKLFF,TGTGCCAGCAGCTTACAGGGTGAAAAACTGTTTTTT
-,TRBD1,TRBJ1-1,TRBV25-1,CASSQWGQGPTEAFF,TGTGCCAGCAGTCAATGGGGACAGGGTCCCACTGAAGCTTTCTTT
-,-,TRBJ2-1,TRBV24-1,CATSVPGEQFF,TGTGCCACCAGTGTCCCCGGTGAGCAGTTCTTC
-,-,TRBJ2-7,TRBV30,CAWSVLKEQYF,TGTGCCTGGAGTGTACTAAAAGAGCAGTACTTC
few,TRBD2,TRBJ2-5,TRBV10-2,CASSMAGGGGETQYF,TGCGCCAGCAGTATGGCGGGAGGAGGTGGAGAGACCCAGTACTTC
-,TRBD1,TRBJ2-3,TRBV5-1,CASSLGRGRDTQYF,TGCGCCAGCAGCTTGGGAAGGGGGCGAGATACGCAGTATTTT
-,TRBD2,TRBJ2-1,TRBV7-2,CASSFPRTSGSGSYNEQFF,TGTGCCAGCAGCTTCCCTAGGACTAGCGGGAGTGGGTCCTACAATGAGCAGTTCTTC
-,-,TRBJ1-2,TRBV5-1,CASSLVPGSGYTF,TGCGCCAGCAGCTTGGTTCCAGGTTCGGGCTACACCTTC
many,TRBD1,TRBJ1-2,TRBV5-5,CASSRTGIDYGYTF,TGTGCCAGCAGCAGGACAGGGATCGACTATGGCTACACCTTC
-,-,TRBJ2-1,TRBV29-1,CSVASDPSRNEQFF,TGCAGCGTTGCTAGCGACCCGTCCCGCAATGAGCAGTTCTTC
-,-,TRBJ1-1,TRBV30,CACPRTGYTEAFF,TGTGCCTGCCCTAGAACAGGGTACACTGAAGCTTTCTTT
-,-,TRBJ1-5,TRBV19,CASKWGGGSNQPQHF,TGTGCCAGTAAGTGGGGGGGAGGAAGCAATCAGCCCCAGCATTTT
once,TRBD1,TRBJ1-5,TRBV5-1,CASSSGQAPNQPQHF,TGCGCCAGCAGCTCCGGACAGGCCCCGAATCAGCCCCAGCATTTT
-,TRBD1,TRBJ2-1,TRBV15,CATSRAGTAYNEQFF,TGTGCCACCAGCAGGGCCGGGACAGCCTACAATGAGCAGTTCTTC
-,-,TRBJ2-5,TRBV6-5,CASSYSLEETQYF,TGTGCCAGCAGTTACTCTCTAGAAGAGACCCAGTACTTC
-,-,TRBJ2-3,TRBV4-2,CASSLDTSSTDTQYF,TGTGCCAGCAGCCTAGACACTTCTAGCACAGATACGCAGTATTTT
-,-,TRBJ1-5,TRBV27,CASSGSTEWSQPQHF,TGTGCCAGCAGTGGGAGCACAGAGTGGAGTCAGCCCCAGCATTTT
-,-,TRBJ2-2,TRBV11-3,CASSLQLTVGPGYGELFF,TGTGCCAGCAGCTTACAATTGACGGTGGGGCCAGGCTACGGGGAGCTGTTTTTT
-,-,TRBJ2-7,TRBV21-1,CASSEEASGTYEQYF,TGTGCCAGCAGCGAGGAGGCTAGCGGTACCTACGAGCAGTACTTC
-,TRBD2,TRBJ2-1,TRBV20-1,CSASWAGGPNEQFF,TGCAGTGCTAGTTGGGCGGGAGGCCCCAATGAGCAGTTCTTC
few,-,TRBJ2-3,TRBV24-1,CATSDLTASSTDTQYF,TGTGCCACCAGTGACCTGACAGCTTCTAGCACAGATACGCAGTATTTT
-,TRBD2,TRBJ2-1,TRBV2,CASRTIAGVQYNEQFF,TGTGCCAGTAGGACCATCGCGGGAGTGCAGTACAATGAGCAGTTCTTC
-,-,TRBJ2-7,TRBV2,CASSEDRAGPYEQYF,TGTGCCAGCAGTGAAGACAGGGCTGGGCCCTACGAGCAGTACTTC
-,-,TRBJ2-5,TRBV7-3,CASSLGSTWVPAETQYF,TGTGCCAGCAGCTTAGGCTCGACTTGGGTTCCAGCGGAGACCCAGTACTTC
once,-,TRBJ2-2,TRBV2,CASLAAAGELFF,TGTGCCAGCTTGGCCGCTGCCGGGGAGCTGTTTTTT
-,TRBD1,TRBJ1-1,TRBV29-1,CSAAGTGISEAFF,TGCAGCGCCGCCGGGACAGGGATCTCTGAAGCTTTCTTT
-,TRBD2,TRBJ2-5,TRBV5-6,CASSPGWLAGVETQYF,TGTGCCAGCAGCCCTGGTTGGCTAGCGGGAGTAGAGACCCAGTACTTC
-,-,TRBJ1-5,TRBV5-4,CASSENPNQPQHF,TGTGCCAGCAGTGAGAACCCGAATCAGCCCCAGCATTTT
-,TRBD1,TRBJ1-1,TRBV6-5,CASSYGAGGFTEAFF,TGTGCCAGCAGTTACGGCGCAGGGGGTTTCACTGAAGCTTTCTTT
-,TRBD1,TRBJ1-2,TRBV28,CASRLTGGDGYTF,TGTGCCAGCAGGTTAACAGGGGGGGATGGCTACACCTTC
-,-,TRBJ2-1,TRBV5-1,CASSYREGGNYNEQFF,TGCGCCAGCAGTTACAGGGAGGGCGGGAATTACAATGAGCAGTTCTTC
-,-,TRBJ1-1,TRBV5-6,CASSLAWQEFSEAFF,TGTGCCAGCAGCTTGGCCTGGCAGGAATTCTCTGAAGCTTTCTTT
-,-,TRBJ1-1,TRBV7-2,CASSFGENTEAFF,TGTGCCAGCAGCTTTGGAGAGAACACTGAAGCTTTCTTT
-,-,TRBJ1-3,TRBV27,CASSLSGGYLSGNTIYF,TGTGCCAGCAGTTTATCTGGGGGGTACCTCTCTGGAAACACCATATATTTT
-,-,TRBJ1-1,TRBV5-1,CASSLAGETEAFF,TGCGCCAGCAGCTTGGCGGGGGAAACTGAAGCTTTCTTT
-,-,TRBJ2-1,TRBV11-2,CATEGLSNEQFF,TGTGCCACCGAGGGTCTTTCTAATGAGCAGTTCTTC
-,TRBD2,TRBJ2-7,TRBV20-1,CSASWVAGGRHEQYF,TGCAGTGCTAGTTGGGTAGCGGGAGGGCGCCACGAGCAGTACTTC
-,TRBD1,TRBJ2-7,TRBV11-2,CASTQDRSSYEQYF,TGTGCCAGCACCCAGGACAGGAGCTCCTACGAGCAGTACTTC
-,-,TRBJ1-1,TRBV28,CASTNGRGNTEAFF,TGTGCCAGCACCAACGGGAGGGGTAACACTGAAGCTTTCTTT
-,TRBD2,TRBJ2-7,TRBV3-1/TRBV3-2,CASSQAPGGGYEQYF,TGTGCCAGCAGCCAAGCCCCCGGCGGGGGCTACGAGCAGTACTTC
once,TRBD1,TRBJ1-5,TRBV9,CASSPGTDNQPQHF,TGTGCCAGCAGCCCCGGGACAGACAATCAGCCCCAGCATTTT
-,-,TRBJ2-6,TRBV7-9,CASIRDSGANVLTF,TGTGCCAGCATCAGGGACTCTGGGGCCAACGTCCTGACTTTC
-,TRBD1,TRBJ1-1,TRBV10-3,CAIRKTGQGNTEAFF,TGTGCCATAAGGAAGACGGGACAGGGGAACACTGAAGCTTTCTTT
-,-,TRBJ2-7,TRBV10-3,CAISQSGTGSYEQYF,TGTGCCATCAGCCAGTCCGGGACTGGTTCCTACGAGCAGTACTTC
-,TRBD1,TRBJ1-6,TRBV5-6,CASSFGTAYNSPLHF,TGTGCCAGCAGCTTCGGGACAGCTTATAATTCACCCCTCCACTTT
-,-,TRBJ2-4,TRBV27,CASSSSKNIQYF,TGTGCCAGCAGTTCTTCTAAAAACATTCAGTACTTC
-,TRBD2,TRBJ2-2,TRBV9,CASSIQAGGVGELFF,TGTGCCAGCAGCATTCAAGCGGGAGGTGTCGGGGAGCTGTTTTTT